These 32 T cell receptor beta chains were all obtained from the same sample, sequenced in a study of blood T cell repertoires in COVID-19. Profiled with immunoSEQ multiplex PCR; TCRdb holds only in-frame clones, not every one. The sample holds 110,000 or so clones; approximately 79% are singletons and the top ten take around 2.5%. Sequenced material: peripheral blood. All receptors derive from a man aged 50-59 years with acute or convalescent COVID-19.

This clone has only a few counts. The V call is TRBV10-1, the J call TRBJ2-1, with TRBD2 matching 12 bases. V gave up 5 bases and J gave up 8 bases; unmatched junction bases: 7. Looked up from germline, CDR1 is WNHNN and CDR2 is SYGVQD (reference sequence). The CDR3 is made up of 15 amino acids. The CDR3 coding sequence is TGCGCCAGCAGTCTAACTAGCGGGGGGACGGATGAGCAGTTCTTC. Its protein is CASSLTSGGTDEQFF.

The chain couples TRBV27 to TRBJ2-7; 8 nucleotides align to TRBD1. V dropped 8 bases and J dropped 6; count of bases not matched to a gene: 6. The CDR3 contains 12 residues. The germline CDR1 and CDR2 sequences are MNHEY and SMNVEV (reference sequence). Here the CDR3 reads CASLGQGGEQYF. CDR3 DNA sequence: TGTGCCAGCCTCGGACAGGGAGGCGAGCAGTACTTC.

Only a few counts were recorded for this clone. The rearrangement uses TRBV5-4 and TRBJ2-2, with a weak D call TRBD2 (5 bases). Trimming removed 0 bases from V and 4 bases from J, with 7 bases in between. CDR1 and CDR2 (germline): SGHNT, YYREEE (reference sequence). This CDR3 region has 14 residues. This CDR3 is CASSLGGITGELFF. The CDR3 DNA reads as TGTGCCAGCAGCTTGGGAGGGATCACCGGGGAGCTGTTTTTT.

This sequence joins TRBV24-1 and TRBJ2-1, with TRBD2 matching over 9 bases. V shed 4 bases, J shed 5 bases, and the junction held 8 bases outside the gene matches. The CDR3 is made up of 16 amino acids. Germline V gene lookup returns CDR1 KGHDR and CDR2 SFDVKD. The CDR3 reads CATSEVSGRSHNEQFF. DNA for the CDR3: TGTGCCACCAGTGAGGTTAGCGGGAGATCCCACAATGAGCAGTTCTTC.

CDR3 bases: TGTGCCAGCAGCAAAGGGGACAGGGGTGCTAATGAAAAACTGTTTTTT. This codes for CASSKGDRGANEKLFF. V usage is TRBV21-1 and J usage is TRBJ1-4; TRBD1 reflects the table's D call only, with no check against the DNA. TRBV21-1 corresponds to a pseudogene. The CDR3 loop spans 16 amino acids.

The gene calls are TRBV30 and TRBJ1-5; the D is unclear. This CDR3 is built from 13 residues. CDR1 GTSNPN and CDR2 SVGIG come from the germline V gene (reference sequence). V was shortened by 2 bases and J by 0 bases, with 5 bases between the two germline ends. CDR3 bases: TGTGCCTGGAGTCCTTATAGCAATCAGCCCCAGCATTTT. Encoded protein: CAWSPYSNQPQHF.

There are many counts of this clone. The chain is built from TRBV19 and TRBJ2-1; a possible D gene is TRBD2 (5 bases). Per the germline V gene, CDR1 is LNHDA and CDR2 is SQIVND (reference sequence). This CDR3 is built from 15 residues. Trimming stripped 1 base from V and 0 bases from J, with 7 bases between. CDR3 sequence reads: CASSIGTRSYNEQFF. In DNA form, the CDR3 reads TGTGCCAGTAGTATAGGGACTCGCTCCTACAATGAGCAGTTCTTC.

J is TRBJ2-7 and V is TRBV2, with 9 bases identical to TRBD2. The germline V gene encodes CDR1 SNHLY and CDR2 FYNNEI. The ends lost 3 bases at V and 0 bases at J; junction bases unmatched: 6. The CDR3 contains 16 residues. The CDR3 spells CASSDPLAGISYEQYF. CDR3 DNA sequence: TGTGCCAGCAGTGATCCCCTAGCGGGAATCTCCTACGAGCAGTACTTC.

The J gene is TRBJ1-3, the V gene TRBV5-1; D is unclear. V lost 3 bases and J 8 bases, leaving 12 bases between the germline ends. The CDR3 sequence is 13 residues long. The V gene's germline CDR1 is SGHRS and CDR2 YFSETQ. CDR3 DNA sequence: TGCGCCAGCAGCTCTCCGGGGTTAGACACCATATATTTT. Translated: CASSSPGLDTIYF.

This sequence joins TRBV7-9 and TRBJ1-3, with TRBD1 matching over 9 bases. The CDR3 sequence is 15 residues long. CDR1 is SEHNR, CDR2 FQNEAQ, per germline (reference sequence). V gave up 5 bases and J gave up 7 bases; unmatched junction bases: 9. CDR3 region: CASSLGTGIPNTIYF. The CDR3 DNA sequence: TGTGCCAGCAGCCTCGGGACAGGGATCCCTAACACCATATATTTT.

CDR3 region: CAWSPLGGSTGELFF. For the CDR3, the DNA is TGTGCCTGGAGTCCTCTGGGGGGAAGCACCGGGGAGCTGTTTTTT. The chain has TRBV30 and TRBJ2-2, with TRBD2 as a possible D gene (6 bases). The CDR3 consists of 15 residues. Looked up from germline, CDR1 is GTSNPN and CDR2 is SVGIG (reference sequence). The V and J ends lost 2 bases and 4 bases respectively, with 14 bases between them.

The rearrangement joins TRBV3-1 (or the pseudogene TRBV3-2) to TRBJ2-1, with 10 positions matching TRBD2. The germline V gene encodes CDR1 LGHDT and CDR2 YNNKEL (reference sequence). The CDR3 covers 17 residues. Trimming removed 5 bases from V and 8 bases from J; junction bases left unmatched: 15. The CDR3 region is CASSKAEGAGGFDEQFF. The CDR3 coding sequence is TGTGCCAGCAGCAAAGCCGAGGGAGCGGGGGGGTTTGATGAGCAGTTCTTC.

This clone has a handful of counts. The rearrangement links TRBV9 to TRBJ2-1; 15 bases map to TRBD2. The V segment lost 3 bases and the J segment 13 bases; nucleotides outside the gene matches: 5. CDR3 length equals 14 residues. Germline CDR1 reads SGDLS; CDR2 reads YYNGEE. The CDR3 loop reads CASSGAGLAGGQFF. CDR3 nucleotide sequence: TGTGCCAGCAGCGGGGCGGGACTAGCGGGGGGTCAGTTCTTC. Full variable domain (rest looked up from reference TRBV9 and TRBJ2-1): DSGVTQTPKHLITATGQRVTLRCSPRSGDLSVYWYQQSLDQGLQFLIQYYNGEERAKGNILERFSAQQFPDLHSELNLSSLELGDSALYFCASSGAGLAGGQFFGPGTRLTVL.

The chain employs TRBV15 and TRBJ1-6; D may be TRBD1 (6 bases). Germline V gene lookup returns CDR1 LNHNV and CDR2 YYDKDF (reference sequence). The CDR3 length is 14 residues. The V gene lost 8 bases and the J gene lost 10 bases, with 18 bases spanning the gap. CDR3 coding DNA: TGTGCCACCGCCCTGGGGGCCCAGAGATCACCCCTCCACTTT. Protein product: CATALGAQRSPLHF.

This chain uses TRBV27 with TRBJ1-1; D unresolved. CDR1 and CDR2 from the germline V gene are MNHEY and SMNVEV (reference sequence). The CDR3 has 13 amino acids. The V and J ends lost 6 bases and 3 bases respectively, with 11 bases between them. CDR3 bases: TGTGCCAGCAGAAGGACTAGGGACACTGAAGCTTTCTTT. This gives the protein CASRRTRDTEAFF.

The V call is TRBV28, the J call TRBJ1-4, with 8 bases aligning to TRBD1. This CDR3 spans 15 amino acids. Germline V lookup: CDR1 MDHEN, CDR2 SYDVKM. V shed 5 bases and J 7 bases; nucleotides not matched to a gene: 9. CDR3 DNA sequence: TGTGCCAGCAGTCCCCAGGACAGGGTGGGTGAAAAACTGTTTTTT. This codes for CASSPQDRVGEKLFF.

In its sample, this clone was seen once. The V and J genes are TRBV10-3 and TRBJ1-6, with 8 bases matching TRBD1. J gave up 9 bases and V 5 bases, and 6 bases lay outside the gene matches. The CDR3 is made up of 14 amino acids. The germline V gene encodes CDR1 ENHRY and CDR2 SYGVKD. Here the CDR3 reads CAISPGQGFSPLHF. CDR3 DNA: TGTGCCATCAGTCCAGGACAGGGTTTTTCACCCCTCCACTTT.

The sample holds one count of this clone. The CDR3 coding sequence is TGCGCCAGCAGCTTGGTGTTAGCGGGGGGGAACACCGGGGAGCTGTTTTTT. Its translation: CASSLVLAGGNTGELFF. The V gene is TRBV5-1, the J gene TRBJ2-2, with 10 bases fitting TRBD2. Germline V CDR1 and CDR2: SGHRS, YFSETQ. The CDR3 covers 17 residues. J lost 1 base, V lost 0 bases, and 3 bases had no gene match.

This clone was detected a few times. The chain employs TRBV19 and TRBJ1-1; 7 bases map to TRBD1. Germline loops: CDR1 LNHDA, CDR2 SQIVND (reference sequence). CDR3 length equals 16 residues. With 7 bases clipped from V and 1 base from J, the junction kept 12 bases outside the gene matches. This chain's CDR3 is CASKRVTGQTNTEAFF. The CDR3, as DNA: TGTGCCAGTAAGAGGGTAACGGGACAGACGAACACTGAAGCTTTCTTT.

The V and J genes are TRBV7-9 and TRBJ2-5; 10 bases align to TRBD1. The junction had 8 bases not matched to a gene; V was cut back by 5 bases and J by 5 bases. Looked up from germline, CDR1 is SEHNR and CDR2 is FQNEAQ (reference sequence). This CDR3 contains 15 residues. CDR3 protein: CASSPGTGAWETQYF. The CDR3 nucleotides are TGTGCCAGCAGCCCAGGGACAGGGGCTTGGGAGACCCAGTACTTC.

This chain joins TRBV5-1 and TRBJ1-1, with 7 positions matching TRBD1. The junction had 7 bases not matched to a gene; V was cut back by 5 bases and J by 3 bases. The germline CDR1 and CDR2 sequences are SGHRS and YFSETQ. The CDR3 consists of 14 residues. The CDR3 loop is CASSLATGDTEAFF. DNA for the CDR3: TGCGCCAGCAGTCTAGCTACAGGGGACACTGAAGCTTTCTTT.

This chain links TRBV10-2 with TRBJ2-2; unclear D gene. The V end lost 3 bases, the J end lost 3 bases, and 11 bases lay between the germline ends. Germline CDR1 and CDR2: WSHSY and SAAADI. The CDR3 runs 15 residues. The chain's CDR3 is CASSDWAGDTGELFF. The CDR3 DNA reads TGCGCCAGCAGTGATTGGGCCGGCGACACCGGGGAGCTGTTTTTT.

The V gene is TRBV5-1, the J gene TRBJ2-3, with TRBD2 matching 7 bases. The germline CDR1 and CDR2 sequences are SGHRS and YFSETQ. The CDR3 runs 17 residues. Unmatched junction bases numbered 7, after V lost 0 bases and J lost 0 bases. The CDR3 loop reads CASSLELAGISTDTQYF. In DNA form, the CDR3 reads TGCGCCAGCAGCTTGGAGTTAGCGGGCATTAGCACAGATACGCAGTATTTT.

The chain joins TRBV13 to TRBJ1-3, with 9 nucleotides matching TRBD1. This CDR3 has 16 residues. CDR1 PRHDT and CDR2 FYEKMQ come from the germline V gene (reference sequence). V lost 5 bases and J lost 0; bases outside the gene matches: 5. CDR3 coding DNA: TGTGCCAGCAGCGCGGACAGGGGACTCTCTGGAAACACCATATATTTT. This sequence encodes CASSADRGLSGNTIYF.

This sequence joins TRBV5-4 and TRBJ1-6, with unresolved D. The V end lost 4 bases, the J end lost 8 bases, and 13 bases lay between the germline ends. The CDR3 is 14 amino acids. The germline V gene encodes CDR1 SGHNT and CDR2 YYREEE (reference sequence). CDR3: CASSPGGRDSPLHF. The CDR3 DNA is TGTGCCAGCAGCCCGGGTGGCCGAGATTCACCCCTCCACTTT.

The chain links TRBV5-1 to TRBJ1-3; 9 bases match TRBD1. CDR3 size: 16 residues. V dropped 4 bases and J dropped 2; count of bases not matched to a gene: 7. Germline values: CDR1 SGHRS, CDR2 YFSETQ. In DNA, the CDR3 is TGCGCCAGCAGCCCCGGGACAGGGTTGACTGGAAACACCATATATTTT. Its protein product is CASSPGTGLTGNTIYF.

This sequence joins TRBV15 and TRBJ1-5; TRBD1 might be the D (5 bases). This CDR3 is built from 15 residues. Trimming took 5 bases from V and 0 from J, leaving 11 bases between them. The germline V gene encodes CDR1 LNHNV and CDR2 YYDKDF (reference sequence). The CDR3 reads CATSGSGNSNQPQHF. CDR3 coding DNA: TGTGCCACCAGCGGTTCAGGGAATAGCAATCAGCCCCAGCATTTT.

The rearrangement links TRBV6-5 to TRBJ1-1; 12 bases fit TRBD1. With 6 bases clipped from V and 11 bases from J, the junction kept 7 bases outside the gene matches. The CDR3 loop spans 13 amino acids. In germline, CDR1 is MNHEY, CDR2 SVGAGI. DNA of the CDR3: TGTGCCAGCAGGGGGGACAGGGGGCTGTCGGCTTTCTTT. It is translated as CASRGDRGLSAFF.

The chain has TRBV28 and TRBJ2-7; D unresolved. The germline V gene encodes CDR1 MDHEN and CDR2 SYDVKM. V was cut by 1 base and J by 7 bases, with 8 bases left in between. This CDR3 has 12 amino acids. CDR3 nucleotides: TGTGCCAGCAGTTTATTTGTGGCTGAGCAGTACTTC. The encoded protein is CASSLFVAEQYF.

This chain connects TRBV5-1 to TRBJ1-3, with 9 bases aligning to TRBD1. CDR3 length: 17 amino acids. V was pared by 4 bases and J by 1 base, with 9 bases of the junction left unmatched. CDR1 is SGHRS and CDR2 is YFSETQ in the germline V gene. The CDR3 here is CASSSEGQGVSGNTIYF. The DNA of the CDR3 is TGCGCCAGCAGCAGCGAGGGACAGGGTGTTTCTGGAAACACCATATATTTT. Full variable domain (remainder filled in from reference TRBV5-1 and TRBJ1-3): KAGVTQTPRYLIKTRGQQVTLSCSPISGHRSVSWYQQTPGQGLQFLFEYFSETQRNKGNFPGRFSGRQFSNSRSEMNVSTLELGDSALYLCASSSEGQGVSGNTIYFGEGSWLTVV.

In its sample, this clone was seen once. The chain joins TRBV28 to TRBJ2-7; a weak D match, TRBD1 (6 bases). CDR1 is MDHEN, CDR2 SYDVKM, per germline. This CDR3 has 13 residues. The V end lost 6 bases, the J end lost 4 bases, and 13 bases lay between the germline ends. CDR3 region: CASSLIGGYEQYF. The CDR3 DNA sequence: TGTGCCAGCAGCTTAATAGGGGGTTACGAGCAGTACTTC.

As to this clone: This sample also contains other DNA sequences that code for the same CDR3. The CDR3 loop is CASSFGQDYGYTF. The CDR3 bases are TGTGCCAGCAGTTTCGGACAGGATTATGGCTACACCTTC. The chain combines TRBV27 with TRBJ1-2; 7 nucleotides agree with TRBD1. The CDR3 loop spans 13 amino acids. Per the germline V gene, CDR1 is MNHEY and CDR2 is SMNVEV (reference sequence). Unmatched junction bases numbered 3, after V lost 3 bases and J lost 5 bases.